This T cell receptor (beta chain) was observed in a study of blood T cell repertoires in COVID-19. Clones were read by immunoSEQ multiplex PCR, and TCRdb kept only the in-frame ones, dropping some. The sample lists fewer than 450,000 clones; roughly 87% were seen once. Trimming pared 6 bases from V and 5 bases from J, leaving 8 bases between. The CDR3 sequence is 13 residues long. Germline CDR1 and CDR2: SGHAT and FQNNGV. The TCR comes from a young woman who had recovered from COVID-19. J is TRBJ1-6 and V is TRBV11-2; no firm D call. The sample was PBMCs or T cells enriched from blood (not recorded which). The CDR3 loop reads CASSQVNNSPLHF. The CDR3 bases are TGTGCCAGCAGTCAGGTTAATAATTCACCCCTCCACTTT.